This entry lists 17 T cell receptor beta chains sequenced from one sample in a study of identical twins. TCRdb re-called the 5' RACE reads with MiXCR, one entry per CDR3 protein. The table has hundreds of thousands of distinct CDR3 sequences, approximately 18% seen once. These data were also filed under a second study, of T cells expressing NK-cell markers.

The specimen was PBMCs. These receptors all come from a woman between 18 and 29 years old in good health.

At least ten counts were recorded for this clonotype. At one of its ends the junction is not consistent with the germline gene, which may arise from a read error. J is TRBJ1-1 and V is TRBV5-1; D is possibly TRBD1 (6 bases). Germline V gene sequence: CDR1 SGHRS, CDR2 YFSETQ. The CDR3 totals 13 residues. Here the CDR3 reads CASSLGANTEAFF. CDR3 in DNA: TGTGCCAGCAGTTTGGGGGCGAACACTGAAGCTTTCTTT.

There are many counts of this clonotype. The rearrangement joins TRBV5-1 to TRBJ2-2; D is unclear. CDR3 size: 14 residues. The V end lost 5 bases, the J end lost 0 bases, and 8 bases lay between the germline ends. Per the germline V gene, CDR1 is SGHRS and CDR2 is YFSETQ. The CDR3 DNA reads TGCGCCAGCAGGGGCGGTTCGAACACCGGGGAGCTGTTTTTT. This encodes CASRGGSNTGELFF.

The sample holds a few counts of this clonotype. The chain carries TRBV7-6 and TRBJ2-1; TRBD2 agrees at 10 bases. This CDR3 contains 18 residues. Looked up from germline, CDR1 is SGHVS and CDR2 is FNYEAQ. V lost 0 bases, J lost 7 bases, and 12 bases stayed unmatched. CDR3 amino acids: CASSLAPSSGGARNEQFF. The CDR3, as DNA: TGTGCCAGCAGCTTAGCGCCGTCGAGCGGGGGGGCTAGGAATGAGCAGTTCTTC.

V gene TRBV18 combines with J gene TRBJ2-7; tentative D call: TRBD2 (6 bases). V lost 0 bases, J lost 2 bases, and 8 bases lay in between. The germline CDR1 and CDR2 sequences are KGHSH and LQKENI. The CDR3 contains 14 residues. Written as DNA, the CDR3 is TGTGCCAGCTCACCACCTGGGACTCCCTACGAGCAGTACTTC. It yields the protein CASSPPGTPYEQYF. Full variable domain (missing parts from reference TRBV18 and TRBJ2-7): NAGVMQNPRHLVRRRGQEARLRCSPMKGHSHVYWYRQLPEEGLKFMVYLQKENIIDESGMPKERFSAEFPKEGPSILRIQQVVRGDSAAYFCASSPPGTPYEQYFGPGTRLTVT.

There are a few counts of this clonotype. The gene calls are TRBV15 and TRBJ2-5, with 10 bases aligning to TRBD1. V trimming: 3 bases; J trimming: 5 bases; junction bases outside the gene matches: 3. The V gene's germline CDR1 is LNHNV and CDR2 YYDKDF (reference sequence). The CDR3 totals 14 residues. CDR3 protein: CATSRGQGMETQYF. The DNA of the CDR3 is TGTGCCACCAGCAGGGGACAGGGGATGGAGACCCAGTACTTC.

This clonotype came up a few times. V is TRBV12-3 or TRBV12-4 and J is TRBJ2-5, with D unclear. This CDR3 is 13 amino acids long. V was trimmed by 3 bases and J by 5 bases, leaving 10 bases between them. The CDR3 DNA is TGTGCCAGCAGTTTCGCACAAGGGGAGACCCAGTACTTC. It encodes CASSFAQGETQYF.

The chain combines TRBV5-1 with TRBJ1-1; D is uncertain. The CDR3 runs to 15 residues. Germline CDR1 reads SGHRS; CDR2 reads YFSETQ. V shed 1 base and J shed 5 bases, with 15 bases lying between them. The CDR3 here is CASSLFGTVGTEAFF. CDR3 in DNA: TGCGCCAGCAGCTTGTTTGGCACGGTGGGGACTGAAGCTTTCTTT. The full variable domain, its missing parts supplied by reference TRBV5-1 and TRBJ1-1, is KAGVTQTPRYLIKTRGQQVTLSCSPISGHRSVSWYQQTPGQGLQFLFEYFSETQRNKGNFPGRFSGRQFSNSRSEMNVSTLELGDSALYLCASSLFGTVGTEAFFGQGTRLTVV.

The chain recombines TRBV7-2 with TRBJ2-2; no clear D gene. This CDR3 has 12 residues. Trimming pared 7 bases from V and 7 bases from J, leaving 10 bases between. Per the germline V gene, CDR1 is SGHTA and CDR2 is FQGNSA. Here the CDR3 reads CASIQRDGELFF. The CDR3 region has the DNA TGTGCCAGCATCCAACGCGACGGGGAGCTGTTTTTT.

V gene TRBV7-2 combines with J gene TRBJ2-7; D remains ambiguous. The CDR3 is made up of 15 amino acids. With 2 bases removed from V and 3 bases from J, the gap between germline ends came to 14 bases. Germline V gene sequence: CDR1 SGHTA, CDR2 FQGNSA. CDR3 DNA: TGTGCCAGCAGCTTAAGACCGGCGCAAGACTACGAGCAGTACTTC. Translating gives CASSLRPAQDYEQYF.

The chain joins TRBV5-1 to TRBJ2-7; D possibly corresponds to TRBD1 (6 bases). Between the trimmed V and J ends, which lost 1 base and 2 bases, there was a span of 13 bases. There are 15 residues in the CDR3. Germline V gives CDR1 SGHRS, CDR2 YFSETQ. CDR3 protein: CASSLMGTLPYEQYF. The CDR3 nucleotides read TGCGCCAGCAGCTTGATGGGGACACTCCCCTACGAGCAGTACTTC.

This clonotype appeared a few times. The rearrangement joins TRBV6-1 to TRBJ2-2; the D gene is possibly TRBD1 (6 bases). Per the germline V gene, CDR1 is MNHNS and CDR2 is SASEGT. The CDR3 runs to 14 residues. The germline V and J ends were trimmed by 6 bases and 1 base, with 9 bases remaining between them. CDR3 sequence (DNA): TGTGCCAGCAGCACAGGGAGGAACACCGGGGAGCTGTTTTTT. Translation gives CASSTGRNTGELFF.

CDR3 in amino acids: CASSFAGDGDTQYF. The CDR3 nucleotides are TGTGCCAGCAGTTTTGCGGGAGACGGAGATACGCAGTATTTT. The chain has TRBV12-3 or TRBV12-4 and TRBJ2-3, with 7 bases aligning to TRBD2. V lost 3 bases, J lost 5 bases, and 5 bases stayed unmatched. The CDR3 consists of 14 residues.

CDR3 loop: CASSPPPGQTQYF. The CDR3 coding sequence is TGTGCCAGCAGTCCACCCCCGGGACAGACGCAGTATTTT. The chain combines TRBV12-3 or TRBV12-4 with TRBJ2-3; 7 nucleotides line up with TRBD1. Trimming removed 5 bases from V and 9 bases from J; junction bases left unmatched: 8. The CDR3 length is 13 residues.

This clonotype was counted once. For the CDR3, the DNA is TGCGCCAGCAGCTTGGAATCCGTGAACACTGAAGCTTTCTTT. Protein: CASSLESVNTEAFF. The chain links TRBV5-1 to TRBJ1-1; D ambiguous. The CDR3 has 14 residues. Germline-derived CDR1 and CDR2 are SGHRS and YFSETQ. With 0 bases removed from V and 0 bases from J, the gap between germline ends came to 6 bases.

In this sample, this clonotype turned up a few times. The V gene is TRBV6-5, the J gene TRBJ2-1, with D perhaps being TRBD1 or TRBD2 (5 bases each). Germline V CDR1 and CDR2: MNHEY, SVGAGI. V lost 6 bases to trimming and J lost 9 bases, with 12 bases between them. The CDR3 has 12 amino acids. CDR3 in DNA: TGTGCCAGCAGAACTGGGACGGCTGAGCAGTTCTTC. It specifies CASRTGTAEQFF.

V is TRBV20-1 and J is TRBJ1-2, with no clear D. V lost 5 bases and J 4 bases, leaving 14 bases between the germline ends. Germline V gene sequence: CDR1 DFQATT, CDR2 SNEGSKA (reference sequence). CDR3 length: 13 amino acids. CDR3 DNA: TGCAGTGCTCCGAACATAAAGGCCTATGGCTACACCTTC. Translation gives CSAPNIKAYGYTF.

In this sample, this clonotype turned up a few times. The chain employs TRBV20-1 and TRBJ2-5, with 8 bases that match TRBD2. The CDR3 has 16 residues. Per the germline V gene, CDR1 is DFQATT and CDR2 is SNEGSKA (reference sequence). V shed 0 bases, J shed 7 bases, and the junction held 13 bases outside the gene matches. The DNA for the CDR3 is TGCAGTGCTAGAGATCGGCTTGGCGGGGGGCAGTTGACCCAGTACTTC. Translating gives CSARDRLGGGQLTQYF.